This TCR beta chain emerged from a study of vaccination and CD4 T cells after COVID-19. This clonotype appeared a single time. Antigen specificity is unknown. The CDR3 is 13 amino acids. Cultured CD4+ T cell DNA underwent sequencing with the Oncomine TCR Beta short-read assay. TCRdb reprocessed the PCR reads with MiXCR, giving one entry per CDR3 protein. The sample records several thousand distinct CDR3 sequences, over 50% being singletons. The treatment was: roughly 10-day PBMC culture with coronavirus spike peptide pools or control peptides (ViraFEST assay). TCR sequencing followed the expansion of antigen-specific T cells with peptide pools in ViraFEST. Researchers reported culturing approximately 1.8 million PBMCs per well with approximately 10 IU/ml IL-2 and 8 to 10 ug/ml peptide pools.

Sequenced here: cultured CD4+ T cells from blood, sampled after SARS-CoV-2 vaccination. This receptor was taken from a human donor with COVID-19. The rearrangement uses TRBV21-1 and TRBJ1-2; the D call of TRBD1 is as the table states it, not checked on the DNA. TRBV21-1 represents a pseudogene. This CDR3 is CASSKTGNYGYTF. The CDR3 DNA is TGTGCCAGCAGCAAGACAGGTAACTATGGCTACACCTTC.